Each of the 32 T cell receptor beta chains below was sequenced from the same sample in a study of T-cell reconstitution after alpha-beta-depleted transplantation in children. Construction of the TCRbeta library involved unique molecular identifiers. MiXCR was run by TCRdb on the PCR reads, yielding one entry per CDR3 protein. The data contain a few hundred thousand distinct CDR3 sequences, 10% of them singletons. The source was PBMCs from the stem cell graft donor, collected from the stem cell graft. These receptors originate from a human donor who donated a stem cell graft to a child with acute lymphoblastic leukemia.

There are many counts of this clonotype. J is TRBJ2-1 and V is TRBV29-1; D is unclear. V gave up 4 bases and J gave up 1 base, with 8 bases separating them. Germline CDR1 is SQVTM and CDR2 is ANQGSEA. There are 13 residues in the CDR3. The CDR3 DNA reads TGCAGCGTTGTCAGCTCGTCCTACAATGAGCAGTTCTTC. This encodes CSVVSSSYNEQFF.

This clonotype has a handful of counts. This chain links TRBV21-1 with TRBJ2-3; the D call TRBD1 from the table was never checked on the DNA. TRBV21-1 is tagged as a pseudogene. The length of the CDR3 is 16 residues. The CDR3 region is CASSHDRGRRTDTQYF. CDR3 sequence (DNA): TGTGCCAGCAGCCACGACAGGGGAAGGCGCACAGATACGCAGTATTTT.

This clonotype was detected only a few times. V gene TRBV24-1 combines with J gene TRBJ2-5; no reliable D call. Germline values: CDR1 KGHDR, CDR2 SFDVKD. The V end was cut by 1 base, the J end by 6 bases, with 11 bases between. The CDR3 loop spans 14 amino acids. CDR3 amino acids: CATSDFPTPKTQYF. As DNA, the CDR3 is TGTGCCACCAGTGATTTCCCAACTCCCAAGACCCAGTACTTC.

This clonotype has just a few counts. The chain recombines TRBV27 with TRBJ2-3; D is perhaps TRBD2 (5 bases). Germline V lookup: CDR1 MNHEY, CDR2 SMNVEV (reference sequence). The ends were cut back, 2 bases at V and 2 bases at J, with 11 bases in the middle. The CDR3 has 15 residues. Here the CDR3 reads CASSLDGVFTDTQYF. For the CDR3, the DNA is TGTGCCAGCAGTTTAGACGGGGTTTTCACAGATACGCAGTATTTT.

This clonotype was found a few times. The chain couples TRBV9 to TRBJ2-1; D gene ambiguous. The V and J ends lost 4 bases and 5 bases respectively, with 7 bases between them. Germline V gene lookup returns CDR1 SGDLS and CDR2 YYNGEE. This CDR3 region has 12 residues. CDR3 protein: CASSPLDNEQFF. The CDR3 DNA is TGTGCCAGCAGCCCCCTCGACAATGAGCAGTTCTTC.

This clonotype was seen a single time. The chain carries TRBV19 and TRBJ2-7; D may match TRBD1 or TRBD2 (5 bases each). The CDR3 runs 15 residues. Germline CDR1 LNHDA, CDR2 SQIVND (reference sequence). V was trimmed by 4 bases and J by 5 bases, leaving 18 bases between them. CDR3 sequence reads: CASSTSAGRADEQYF. CDR3 in DNA: TGTGCCAGTAGTACAAGTGCGGGCAGGGCGGACGAGCAGTACTTC.

This clonotype was counted many times. The chain couples TRBV6-4 to TRBJ2-2, with TRBD2 matching over 7 bases. Per germline, CDR1 MRHNA and CDR2 SNTAGT. The trim removed 6 bases at V and 0 bases at J, leaving 4 bases unmatched. The CDR3 has 15 amino acids. In nucleotides, the CDR3 is TGTGCCAGCAGCGTGACTAGCTCGAACACCGGGGAGCTGTTTTTT. Protein sequence: CASSVTSSNTGELFF.

This clonotype showed up just a few times. The J gene is TRBJ1-2, the V gene TRBV28, with D uncertain. V was clipped by 1 base and J by 0 bases, with 12 bases between them. The CDR3 contains 16 residues. From germline, CDR1 is MDHEN and CDR2 SYDVKM. The CDR3 loop is CASSLSRTRTNYGYTF. The DNA for the CDR3 is TGTGCCAGCAGTTTATCGAGGACGCGGACTAACTATGGCTACACCTTC.

The chain recombines TRBV5-4 with TRBJ2-7; D not resolved. The CDR3 length is 14 residues. Germline V gene data show CDR1 as SGHNT and CDR2 as YYREEE (reference sequence). Trimming stripped 1 base from V and 2 bases from J, with 10 bases between. The CDR3 sequence: CASSLQGSPYEQYF. CDR3 bases: TGTGCCAGCAGCTTGCAAGGGTCACCCTACGAGCAGTACTTC.

This rearrangement joins TRBV4-2 to TRBJ2-5, with 7 bases that match TRBD2. J was trimmed by 2 bases and V by 3 bases; bases with no gene match: 3. Germline V CDR1 and CDR2: LGHNA, YNFKEQ. This CDR3 comprises 14 residues. CDR3 residues: CASSHRDYQETQYF. CDR3 nucleotide sequence: TGTGCCAGCAGCCACCGGGACTATCAAGAGACCCAGTACTTC.

This clonotype occurred a few times. J is TRBJ1-5 and V is TRBV6-5, with D maybe TRBD1 (5 bases). The germline V gene has CDR1 MNHEY and CDR2 SVGAGI. The CDR3 extends over 16 amino acids. V was pared by 5 bases and J by 3 bases, with 17 bases between. CDR3 bases: TGTGCCAGCAGTCCGACTCGGCAGGGAACCAATCAGCCCCAGCATTTT. The encoded protein is CASSPTRQGTNQPQHF.

This clonotype has a handful of counts. This sequence joins TRBV27 and TRBJ2-1, with a weak D call TRBD1 (6 bases). Germline V gives CDR1 MNHEY, CDR2 SMNVEV (reference sequence). The V end was cut by 0 bases, the J end by 4 bases, with 13 bases between. The CDR3 consists of 16 residues. CDR3 in amino acids: CASSLSMDSLYNEQFF. The DNA of the CDR3 is TGTGCCAGCAGTTTATCCATGGACAGCCTATACAATGAGCAGTTCTTC.

This chain links TRBV5-1 with TRBJ1-1, with D tentatively TRBD1 (5 bases). V was clipped by 0 bases and J by 4 bases, with 13 bases between them. Germline V CDR1 and CDR2: SGHRS, YFSETQ. The length of the CDR3 is 15 residues. CDR3 loop: CASSLVTGTGTEAFF. CDR3 DNA: TGCGCCAGCAGCTTGGTAACCGGGACGGGCACTGAAGCTTTCTTT.

The V call is TRBV12-5, the J call TRBJ2-2, with D perhaps TRBD1 (6 bases). Per germline, CDR1 LGHNT and CDR2 FRNRAP. The CDR3 spans 17 residues. Deletions cut 0 bases from V and 5 bases from J, with 16 bases between. The CDR3 loop is CASGLVPTGRRTGELFF. The CDR3 DNA is TGTGCTAGTGGTTTGGTCCCTACAGGGAGACGGACCGGGGAGCTGTTTTTT.

Ten or more counts support this clonotype. V is TRBV10-3 and J is TRBJ2-5; D unresolved. Germline CDR1 reads ENHRY; CDR2 reads SYGVKD. The V end lost 10 bases, the J end lost 2 bases, and 11 bases lay between the germline ends. The CDR3 length is 12 residues. The chain's CDR3 is CATLGSQETQYF. The CDR3 DNA reads as TGTGCCACTTTAGGGTCACAAGAGACCCAGTACTTC.

This clonotype was found many times. The chain couples TRBV7-8 to TRBJ2-7, with D hard to call. This CDR3 contains 13 residues. Trimming pared 1 base from V and 3 bases from J, leaving 7 bases between. Germline V gives CDR1 SGHVS, CDR2 FQNEAQ. CDR3 bases: TGTGCCAGCAGCTTAGATACGCTCTACGAGCAGTACTTC. The encoded protein is CASSLDTLYEQYF.

This clonotype was counted between two and nine times. The CDR3 region has the DNA TGCAGTGCCCGCAGGGACGCATACGAGCAGTACTTC. It specifies CSARRDAYEQYF. The chain is built from TRBV20-1 and TRBJ2-7; either TRBD1 or TRBD2 may fit D (5 bases each). CDR3 length equals 12 residues. Trimming cost V 6 bases and J 4 bases, with 13 bases left between them. The germline gives CDR1 DFQATT, CDR2 SNEGSKA (reference sequence).

The chain couples TRBV7-2 to TRBJ2-5; TRBD2 matches 8 bases. The CDR3 is 16 amino acids. Germline V gives CDR1 SGHTA, CDR2 FQGNSA. V lost 4 bases to trimming and J lost 2 bases; unmatched junction nucleotides: 9. CDR3 bases: TGTGCCAGCAGCTCTCGCCTAGCGGGCTATCAAGAGACCCAGTACTTC. It yields the protein CASSSRLAGYQETQYF.

This chain joins TRBV7-2 and TRBJ2-2; TRBD2 agrees at 12 bases. Germline-derived CDR1 and CDR2 are SGHTA and FQGNSA. The V gene end was trimmed by 4 bases and the J gene end by 5 bases; junction bases not matched to a gene: 5. The CDR3 sequence is 16 residues long. CDR3 in amino acids: CASSSASGRGTGELFF. The CDR3 nucleotides read TGTGCCAGCAGCTCGGCTAGCGGGAGGGGAACCGGGGAGCTGTTTTTT.

Many counts were recorded for this clonotype. The chain has TRBV5-1 and TRBJ2-7; 10 bases match TRBD2. The CDR3 spans 14 residues. With 8 bases clipped from V and 2 bases from J, the junction kept 7 bases outside the gene matches. Germline CDR1 and CDR2: SGHRS and YFSETQ. The CDR3 protein is CASSLAGVTYEQYF. The CDR3 DNA sequence: TGCGCCAGTTCCCTAGCGGGAGTCACCTACGAGCAGTACTTC. Full variable domain (rest looked up from reference TRBV5-1 and TRBJ2-7): KAGVTQTPRYLIKTRGQQVTLSCSPISGHRSVSWYQQTPGQGLQFLFEYFSETQRNKGNFPGRFSGRQFSNSRSEMNVSTLELGDSALYLCASSLAGVTYEQYFGPGTRLTVT.

This clonotype was seen a handful of times. This chain uses TRBV7-2 with TRBJ2-7, with D hard to call. The CDR3 is 13 amino acids. The germline gives CDR1 SGHTA, CDR2 FQGNSA. V was trimmed by 8 bases and J by 3 bases, leaving 14 bases between them. The CDR3 is CASGDGVHYEQYF. The CDR3 DNA is TGTGCCAGCGGTGACGGAGTACACTACGAGCAGTACTTC.

This clonotype has a handful of counts. The V call is TRBV6-2 or TRBV6-3, the J call TRBJ1-5, with 9 bases matching TRBD1. CDR1 MNHEY and CDR2 SVGEGT come from the germline V gene. V shed 10 bases and J 5 bases; nucleotides not matched to a gene: 6. The CDR3 totals 13 residues. This CDR3 reads CATGDREYQPQHF. Here the CDR3 DNA reads TGTGCCACTGGGGACAGGGAATATCAGCCCCAGCATTTT.

This clonotype was recorded a few times. This sequence joins TRBV21-1 and TRBJ2-7. TRBV21-1 is deemed a pseudogene. CDR3 length: 13 amino acids. Written as DNA, the CDR3 is TGTGCCAGAGGTACAGGGGCGTCCTACGAGCAGTACTTC. Its translation: CARGTGASYEQYF.

This chain links TRBV7-2 with TRBJ2-7; 7 bases agree with TRBD1. J gave up 4 bases and V 7 bases, and 7 bases lay outside the gene matches. Germline-derived CDR1 and CDR2 are SGHTA and FQGNSA. CDR3 size: 13 residues. The CDR3 sequence is CASNLGQRYEQYF. In nucleotides, the CDR3 is TGTGCCAGCAACCTGGGACAGAGATACGAGCAGTACTTC.

The gene calls are TRBV12-3 or TRBV12-4 and TRBJ2-2; 8 bases line up with TRBD2. The V and J ends lost 6 bases and 6 bases, in that order; junction bases with no gene match: 9. This CDR3 is 15 amino acids long. CDR3 bases: TGTGCCAGCAGGTCCACTAGCGGCGGGTCCGGGGAGCTGTTTTTT. It encodes CASRSTSGGSGELFF.

In this sample, this clonotype turned up many times. Mismatch with germline at one junction end may stem from a read error. V and J are TRBV5-1 and TRBJ1-4, with 7 bases identical to TRBD1. This CDR3 comprises 14 residues. Looked up from germline, CDR1 is SGHRS and CDR2 is YFSETQ. As DNA, the CDR3 is TGTGCCAGCAGCCCAGGGGGGACTAATGAAAAACTGTTTTTT. This translates into CASSPGGTNEKLFF.

This clonotype was observed a few times. This chain connects TRBV5-1 to TRBJ1-1, with D unclear. Germline values: CDR1 SGHRS, CDR2 YFSETQ. The CDR3 has 12 amino acids. The V end was cut by 0 bases, the J end by 8 bases, with 8 bases between. The CDR3 is CASSLGGIEAFF. DNA of the CDR3: TGCGCCAGCAGCTTGGGAGGGATAGAAGCTTTCTTT. Full variable domain (remainder filled in from reference TRBV5-1 and TRBJ1-1): KAGVTQTPRYLIKTRGQQVTLSCSPISGHRSVSWYQQTPGQGLQFLFEYFSETQRNKGNFPGRFSGRQFSNSRSEMNVSTLELGDSALYLCASSLGGIEAFFGQGTRLTVV.

The chain joins TRBV3-1 to TRBJ2-7; 7 nucleotides align to TRBD1. The junction had 6 bases not matched to a gene; V was cut back by 1 base and J by 3 bases. The CDR3 sequence is 15 residues long. In germline, CDR1 is LGHDT, CDR2 YNNKEL (reference sequence). CDR3 DNA: TGTGCCAGCAGCCAAGGAGGGGGACAGTGCTACGAGCAGTACTTC. Residues: CASSQGGGQCYEQYF.

This clonotype has more than one count but fewer than ten. The rearrangement joins TRBV10-2 to TRBJ1-6; D unresolved. The V end was cut by 10 bases, the J end by 6 bases, with 13 bases between. The germline V gene encodes CDR1 WSHSY and CDR2 SAAADI. This CDR3 comprises 13 residues. The CDR3 DNA is TGCGCCACCACCCCCAGATTTAATTCACCCCTCCACTTT. Translated: CATTPRFNSPLHF.

The chain employs TRBV7-8 and TRBJ2-7; no definite D call. The V end was cut by 2 bases, the J end by 2 bases, with 13 bases between. The CDR3 sequence is 15 residues long. Germline assignment: CDR1 SGHVS and CDR2 FQNEAQ. CDR3 residues: CASSLITPSPYEQYF. CDR3 sequence (DNA): TGTGCCAGCAGCTTAATTACACCCAGCCCCTACGAGCAGTACTTC.

This clonotype was recorded a few times. The chain has TRBV4-3 and TRBJ2-7; D is perhaps TRBD1 (5 bases). V gave up 0 bases and J gave up 2 bases, with 11 bases separating them. Germline CDR1 reads LGHNA; CDR2 reads YSLEER. This CDR3 has 15 residues. This CDR3 reads CASSQDTGGAYEQYF. CDR3 DNA: TGCGCCAGCAGCCAAGATACAGGCGGAGCCTACGAGCAGTACTTC.

This chain uses TRBV20-1 with TRBJ2-7; D possibly matches TRBD1 or TRBD2 (5 bases each). The CDR3 is 14 residues long. The V gene lost 1 base and the J gene lost 0 bases, with 10 bases spanning the gap. The germline V gene has CDR1 DFQATT and CDR2 SNEGSKA (reference sequence). The CDR3 nucleotides are TGCAGTGCTAGAGCCTGGGACCACTCCTACGAGCAGTACTTC. It yields the protein CSARAWDHSYEQYF.